This TCR beta chain was documented in a study of blood T cell repertoires in COVID-19. There are 15 residues in the CDR3. Trimming at V came to 6 bases and at J to 6 bases, leaving 8 bases not matched to a gene. CDR1 and CDR2 from the germline V gene are MNHEY and SVGAGI. Data came from immunoSEQ multiplex PCR; TCRdb stores just in-frame clones and leaves some out. The table records over 80,000 clones, 74% of them present only once. The chain recombines TRBV6-5 with TRBJ1-5; TRBD1 agrees at 10 bases. The sequenced sample was peripheral blood. The clonotype originates from a man aged 65 to 85 with COVID-19, enrolled during active disease. The CDR3 DNA is TGTGCCAGCAGCTTGACAGGGGGCCTTAGTCAGCCCCAGCATTTT. This sequence encodes CASSLTGGLSQPQHF.